Below are 14 T cell receptor beta chains sequenced from a single sample in a study of early T cells in non-severe SARS-CoV-2 infection. TCRdb re-called the 5' RACE reads with MiXCR, one entry per CDR3 protein. In the table there are about 100,000 distinct CDR3 sequences, roughly 13% of which are singletons. The source material was whole blood. The receptor source for this set is an adult who was a healthcare worker with PCR-confirmed SARS-CoV-2 infection or an uninfected control (not recorded which).

The V and J genes are TRBV6-5 and TRBJ1-2, with D uncertain. CDR1 is MNHEY and CDR2 is SVGAGI in the germline V gene. This CDR3 is 13 amino acids long. The V end lost 5 bases, the J end lost 4 bases, and 11 bases lay between the germline ends. Written as DNA, the CDR3 is TGTGCCAGCAGTCTGGGTGTCGGCTATGGCTACACCTTC. Protein product: CASSLGVGYGYTF.

The chain couples TRBV19 to TRBJ1-1; unclear D gene. From germline, CDR1 is LNHDA and CDR2 SQIVND (reference sequence). The V gene lost 7 bases and the J gene lost 4 bases, with 19 bases spanning the gap. There are 15 residues in the CDR3. CDR3 residues: CASTVAGGQTTEAFF. CDR3 coding DNA: TGTGCCAGTACCGTGGCCGGTGGCCAGACCACTGAAGCTTTCTTT.

The rearrangement links TRBV5-1 to TRBJ2-3; D uncertain. The germline V gene has CDR1 SGHRS and CDR2 YFSETQ. The germline V and J ends were trimmed by 1 base and 4 bases, with 7 bases remaining between them. This CDR3 has 13 amino acids. The CDR3 spells CASSLSYSDTQYF. The CDR3 region has the DNA TGCGCCAGCAGCTTGTCATACTCAGATACGCAGTATTTT. Using reference TRBV5-1 and TRBJ2-3 for the parts outside the CDR3, the full variable domain is KAGVTQTPRYLIKTRGQQVTLSCSPISGHRSVSWYQQTPGQGLQFLFEYFSETQRNKGNFPGRFSGRQFSNSRSEMNVSTLELGDSALYLCASSLSYSDTQYFGPGTRLTVL.

This clonotype showed up many times. The chain has TRBV20-1 and TRBJ1-2; D gene ambiguous. Germline V gene lookup returns CDR1 DFQATT and CDR2 SNEGSKA (reference sequence). The CDR3 totals 14 residues. Trimming removed 6 bases from V and 2 bases from J, with 16 bases in between. CDR3 sequence (DNA): TGCAGTGCATGGGCCTTTGGGTCGAACTATGGCTACACCTTC. Amino acid sequence: CSAWAFGSNYGYTF.

This clonotype was seen more than once but under ten times. The chain uses TRBV7-6 and TRBJ2-7, with 11 positions matching TRBD1. J gave up 5 bases and V 8 bases, and 5 bases lay outside the gene matches. CDR1 SGHVS and CDR2 FNYEAQ come from the germline V gene. The CDR3 contains 13 residues. The CDR3 loop is CASAGGQGDEQYF. The CDR3 DNA is TGTGCCAGCGCGGGGGGACAGGGGGACGAGCAGTACTTC.

In regard to this clonotype: Given a much more abundant clone one base away, this may be a read error. The chain links TRBV25-1 to TRBJ1-3; D gene ambiguous. The germline gives CDR1 MGHDK, CDR2 SYGVNS. This CDR3 spans 14 amino acids. The CDR3 sequence: CAGSGAPTGNTIYF. The CDR3 DNA reads TGTGCCGGCAGTGGTGCACCGACTGGAAACACCATATATTTT.

Only a few counts were recorded for this clonotype. The chain links TRBV29-1 to TRBJ2-3; D ambiguous. V lost 4 bases and J 2 bases, leaving 7 bases between the germline ends. The CDR3 runs 12 residues. Germline V gives CDR1 SQVTM, CDR2 ANQGSEA. In DNA form, the CDR3 reads TGCAGCGTTGGACTCCTCACAGATACGCAGTATTTT. Translation: CSVGLLTDTQYF.

This clonotype came up a few times. The rearrangement links TRBV5-1 to TRBJ2-3; D may be TRBD2 (6 bases). The CDR3 runs 13 residues. V was clipped by 4 bases and J by 11 bases, with 17 bases between them. Germline V gene lookup returns CDR1 SGHRS and CDR2 YFSETQ. The CDR3, as DNA: TGCGCCAGCAGCCCCGCGGTAGCGGTGGAGCAGTATTTT. Amino acids: CASSPAVAVEQYF. The entire variable domain, with the rest obtained from reference TRBV5-1 and TRBJ2-3, is as follows: KAGVTQTPRYLIKTRGQQVTLSCSPISGHRSVSWYQQTPGQGLQFLFEYFSETQRNKGNFPGRFSGRQFSNSRSEMNVSTLELGDSALYLCASSPAVAVEQYFGPGTRLTVL.

The sample holds a few counts of this clonotype. The chain joins TRBV7-3 to TRBJ2-2, with D unresolved. Germline-derived CDR1 and CDR2 are SGHTA and FQGTGA. The CDR3 spans 14 residues. Trimming took off 5 bases at V and 2 bases at J, with 9 bases between the two ends. CDR3 region: CASSLSSNTGELFF. The CDR3 DNA reads TGTGCCAGCAGCCTATCCAGTAACACCGGGGAGCTGTTTTTT.

This clonotype was seen a handful of times. The chain uses TRBV2 and TRBJ2-7, with 7 bases aligning to TRBD1. The CDR3 has 15 residues. The V gene's germline CDR1 is SNHLY and CDR2 FYNNEI. The junction had 6 bases not matched to a gene; V was cut back by 4 bases and J by 0 bases. In nucleotides, the CDR3 is TGTGCCAGCAGTGCCCGGGACAGCAGCTCCTACGAGCAGTACTTC. Translated: CASSARDSSSYEQYF.

This clonotype appeared a few times. The chain joins TRBV9 to TRBJ2-7, with 12 bases fitting TRBD1. This CDR3 is 14 amino acids long. Germline V lookup: CDR1 SGDLS, CDR2 YYNGEE. Trimming took 3 bases from V and 5 from J; bases not matched to a gene: 3. The DNA for the CDR3 is TGTGCCAGCAGCGGGGGACAGGGGGCCAACGAGCAGTACTTC. Encoded protein: CASSGGQGANEQYF.

The chain couples TRBV4-1 to TRBJ2-1, with TRBD1 matching over 7 bases. Germline CDR1 MGHRA, CDR2 YSYEKL. The CDR3 consists of 15 residues. V dropped 0 bases and J dropped 10; count of bases not matched to a gene: 9. The CDR3 DNA follows: TGCGCCAGCAGCCAAGAGGGGACAGACCTTAGGGAGCAGTTCTTC. Translated: CASSQEGTDLREQFF.

CDR3 bases: TGTGCCAGCAGTTTATTGCGGGGAACCATATATTTT. It yields the protein CASSLLRGTIYF. This chain uses TRBV28 with TRBJ1-3; D unresolved. V lost 1 base and J 10 bases, leaving 8 bases between the germline ends. Germline V lookup: CDR1 MDHEN, CDR2 SYDVKM. The CDR3 extends over 12 amino acids.

This clonotype was seen ten or more times. V gene TRBV4-2 combines with J gene TRBJ2-1; weak D call: TRBD2 (5 bases). Trimming pared 2 bases from V and 5 bases from J, leaving 13 bases between. Germline V gives CDR1 LGHNA, CDR2 YNFKEQ. The length of the CDR3 is 15 residues. CDR3 coding DNA: TGTGCCAGCAGCCAATTCGAAGCGGAAGACAATGAGCAGTTCTTC. It specifies CASSQFEAEDNEQFF.